The 8 T cell receptor beta chains given below trace back to one sample, sequenced in a study of T cell changes during pregnancy in multiple sclerosis. The table came from immunoSEQ multiplex PCR; TCRdb's copy has only in-frame clones and leaves some out. The top ten hold just over 0.55% of the sample, which has 30,000 to 45,000 clones, 85% to 90% seen once. Source: CD4+ T cells from peripheral blood mononuclear cells, taken in the first trimester of pregnancy. The receptor source for this set is a female donor with multiple sclerosis, enrolled in a pregnancy study.

This chain connects TRBV6-6 to TRBJ1-1; 11 positions match TRBD1. V was clipped by 7 bases and J by 5 bases; unmatched bases: 9. Looked up from germline, CDR1 is MNHNY and CDR2 is SVGAGI (reference sequence). This CDR3 has 15 amino acids. The CDR3 spells CASTPSRDRGTEAFF. The CDR3 DNA reads as TGTGCCAGCACTCCGTCCCGGGACAGGGGGACTGAAGCTTTCTTT.

The sample holds one count of this clone. The rearrangement joins TRBV6-1 to TRBJ2-7; 11 bases line up with TRBD1. From germline, CDR1 is MNHNS and CDR2 SASEGT. The CDR3 sequence is 14 residues long. V lost 5 bases to trimming and J lost 2 bases; unmatched junction nucleotides: 2. As DNA, the CDR3 is TGTGCCAGCAGTTCGGGACAGGGGGCCTACGAGCAGTACTTC. It is translated as CASSSGQGAYEQYF.

The chain is built from TRBV30 and TRBJ2-1; D uncertain. Germline assignment: CDR1 GTSNPN and CDR2 SVGIG (reference sequence). CDR3 size: 14 residues. Trimming pared 8 bases from V and 2 bases from J, leaving 16 bases between. This CDR3 reads CAVLPGATYNEQFF. CDR3 sequence (DNA): TGTGCCGTCTTGCCCGGAGCTACCTACAATGAGCAGTTCTTC.

V and J are TRBV7-9 and TRBJ1-5; 12 nucleotides line up with TRBD1. Germline trimming cut 5 bases from V and 6 bases from J; bases unmatched to any gene: 5. The CDR3 runs 15 residues. Germline V lookup: CDR1 SEHNR, CDR2 FQNEAQ (reference sequence). CDR3: CASSPGQGAGQPQHF. In DNA, the CDR3 is TGTGCCAGCAGCCCGGGACAGGGGGCCGGTCAGCCCCAGCATTTT. Drawing the rest from reference TRBV7-9 and TRBJ1-5, the complete variable domain is DTGVSQNPRHKITKRGQNVTFRCDPISEHNRLYWYRQTLGQGPEFLTYFQNEAQLEKSRLLSDRFSAERPKGSFSTLEIQRTEQGDSAMYLCASSPGQGAGQPQHFGDGTRLSIL.

This clone was detected once. J is TRBJ2-7 and V is TRBV6-1; 7 bases map to TRBD2. Germline-derived CDR1 and CDR2 are MNHNS and SASEGT. The length of the CDR3 is 13 residues. V shed 5 bases, J shed 3 bases, and the junction held 4 bases outside the gene matches. The CDR3 DNA sequence: TGTGCCAGCAGTCCCACTAGCGTCTACGAGCAGTACTTC. This codes for CASSPTSVYEQYF.

V gene TRBV18 combines with J gene TRBJ1-4; D unresolved. V shed 2 bases and J shed 8 bases, with 9 bases lying between them. Germline V gives CDR1 KGHSH, CDR2 LQKENI. The CDR3 sequence is 13 residues long. CDR3 in DNA: TGTGCCAGCTCACCAGGGAGGCAAGAAAAACTGTTTTTT. Amino acids: CASSPGRQEKLFF.

This clone is judged medium-sized. The J gene is TRBJ1-4, the V gene TRBV10-3, with D possibly being TRBD1 (6 bases). Germline CDR1 is ENHRY and CDR2 is SYGVKD. The CDR3 runs to 16 residues. V dropped 4 bases and J dropped 3 bases, with 15 bases sitting between them. The CDR3 nucleotides read TGTGCCATCAGTGGAGGGGGGGCGCCGCCTAATGAAAAACTGTTTTTT. As protein: CAISGGGAPPNEKLFF.

The chain recombines TRBV30 with TRBJ2-1; 12 nucleotides agree with TRBD2. The V gene's germline CDR1 is GTSNPN and CDR2 SVGIG (reference sequence). V lost 0 bases, J lost 6 bases, and 6 bases stayed unmatched. The length of the CDR3 is 16 residues. The CDR3 sequence is CAWSVRTSGAPNEQFF. As DNA, the CDR3 is TGTGCCTGGAGTGTACGGACTAGCGGGGCTCCCAATGAGCAGTTCTTC. The full variable domain, in which reference TRBV30 and TRBJ2-1 provide the parts outside the CDR3, is SQTIHQWPATLVQPVGSPLSLECTVEGTSNPNLYWYRQAAGRGLQLLFYSVGIGQISSEVPQNLSASRPQDRQFILSSKKLLLSDSGFYLCAWSVRTSGAPNEQFFGPGTRLTVL.